The rows below give T cell receptor beta chains drawn from one sample of a study of T cell changes during pregnancy in multiple sclerosis. Assay: immunoSEQ multiplex PCR; the TCRdb copy retains only in-frame clones and omits some. This table holds tens of thousands of clones, around 93% found once. This material consisted of peripheral blood, taken in the second trimester of pregnancy. The receptors originated from a female donor with multiple sclerosis, enrolled in a pregnancy study. Each CDR3 is given with its conserved first and last residue. The D gene is left open where the match is weak.

>TRBV4-2|TRBJ2-7|.
CASSRSETAAYEQYF
>TRBV6-1|TRBJ1-2|.
CASSVGTRGYTF
>TRBV11-2|TRBJ1-1|.
CASRQGVGVGGEAFF
>TRBV28|TRBJ2-5|TRBD1
CASSVYSGGSKTQYF
>TRBV19|TRBJ1-1|.
CASTWGGPGTEAFF
>TRBV2|TRBJ1-2|TRBD1
CASTRTGGATYGYTF
>TRBV5-6|TRBJ2-3|.
CASSSTRRTADTQYF
>TRBV29-1|TRBJ1-1|.
CSVSPTGMNTEAFF
>TRBV5-4|TRBJ2-7|TRBD2
CASSSGLAGAYEQYF
>TRBV6-4|TRBJ1-2|.
CASSPLMDAGGYTF
>TRBV5-6|TRBJ1-4|.
CASSEPNEKLFF
>TRBV11-2|TRBJ2-1|.
CASSVSGRSPSYNEQFF
>TRBV4-1|TRBJ2-7|TRBD1
CASSPGTASYEQYF
>TRBV5-8|TRBJ1-3|TRBD1
CASSLFTGAGNTIYF
>TRBV7-3|TRBJ1-1|.
CASSPSASTEAFF
>TRBV15|TRBJ1-6|.
CATSRVTGSSYNSPLHF
>TRBV14|TRBJ2-5|.
CASSLWGPETQYF
>TRBV5-6|TRBJ2-5|.
CASSRQTQETQYF
>TRBV2|TRBJ2-2|TRBD2
CASSRGGLWSGELFF
>TRBV20-1|TRBJ2-7|.
CSAEGGRGQYF
>TRBV5-1|TRBJ2-3|.
CASSLASLVTDTQYF
>TRBV5-6|TRBJ1-5|.
CASPGPTHAQHF
>TRBV5-1|TRBJ2-1|TRBD1
CASAPGQYTYNEQFF